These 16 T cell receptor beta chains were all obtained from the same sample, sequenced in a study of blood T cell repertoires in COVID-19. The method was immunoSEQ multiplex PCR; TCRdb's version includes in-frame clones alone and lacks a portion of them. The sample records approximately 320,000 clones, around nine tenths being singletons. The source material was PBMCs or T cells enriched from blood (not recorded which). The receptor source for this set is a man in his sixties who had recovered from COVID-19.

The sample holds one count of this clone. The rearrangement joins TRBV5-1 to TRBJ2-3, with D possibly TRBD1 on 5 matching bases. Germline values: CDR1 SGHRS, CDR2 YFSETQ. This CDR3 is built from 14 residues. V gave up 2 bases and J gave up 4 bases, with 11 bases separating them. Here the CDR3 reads CASSFLGVADTQYF. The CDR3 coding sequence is TGCGCCAGCAGCTTTCTAGGGGTAGCAGATACGCAGTATTTT. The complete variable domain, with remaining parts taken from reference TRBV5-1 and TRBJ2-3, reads KAGVTQTPRYLIKTRGQQVTLSCSPISGHRSVSWYQQTPGQGLQFLFEYFSETQRNKGNFPGRFSGRQFSNSRSEMNVSTLELGDSALYLCASSFLGVADTQYFGPGTRLTVL.

CDR3 bases: TGTGCTAGTGGGGTTGACAGGGGCGCTGAAGCTTTCTTT. Translation gives CASGVDRGAEAFF. The chain has TRBV12-5 and TRBJ1-1; 8 bases match TRBD1. Per the germline V gene, CDR1 is LGHNT and CDR2 is FRNRAP. The CDR3 has 13 amino acids. The junction had 6 bases not matched to a gene; V was cut back by 6 bases and J by 6 bases.

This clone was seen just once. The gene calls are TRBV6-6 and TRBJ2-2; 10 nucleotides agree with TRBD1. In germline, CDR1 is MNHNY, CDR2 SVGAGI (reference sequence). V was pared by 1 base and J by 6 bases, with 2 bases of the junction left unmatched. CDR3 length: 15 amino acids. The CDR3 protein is CASSYWDRGSGELFF. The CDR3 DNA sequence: TGTGCCAGCAGTTACTGGGACAGGGGTTCCGGGGAGCTGTTTTTT.

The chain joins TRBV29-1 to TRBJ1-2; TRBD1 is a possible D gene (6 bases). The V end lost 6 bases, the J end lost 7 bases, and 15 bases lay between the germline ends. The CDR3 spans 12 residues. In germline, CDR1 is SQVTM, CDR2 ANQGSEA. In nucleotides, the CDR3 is TGCAGCGTCCTCCGGGACAACGGTGGCTACACCTTC. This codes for CSVLRDNGGYTF.

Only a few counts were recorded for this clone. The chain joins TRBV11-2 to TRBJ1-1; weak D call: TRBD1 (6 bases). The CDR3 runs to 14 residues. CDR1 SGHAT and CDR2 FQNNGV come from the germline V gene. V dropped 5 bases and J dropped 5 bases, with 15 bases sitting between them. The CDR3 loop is CASSPPRGRTEAFF. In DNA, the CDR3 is TGTGCCAGCAGCCCCCCCAGGGGTAGGACTGAAGCTTTCTTT.

The CDR3 loop reads CASSAGPSGGETQYF. The CDR3 DNA reads as TGTGCCAGCAGCGCGGGACCCAGTGGAGGAGAGACCCAGTACTTC. V and J are TRBV11-3 and TRBJ2-5; the D gene is possibly TRBD2 (6 bases). The germline V gene has CDR1 SGHNT and CDR2 YENEEA. The CDR3 totals 15 residues. V gave up 5 bases and J gave up 4 bases, with 17 bases separating them.

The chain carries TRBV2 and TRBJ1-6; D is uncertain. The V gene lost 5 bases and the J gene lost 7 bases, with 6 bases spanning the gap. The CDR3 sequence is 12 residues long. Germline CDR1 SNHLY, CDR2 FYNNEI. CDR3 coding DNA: TGTGCCAGCAGTACACAGAATTCACCCCTCCACTTT. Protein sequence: CASSTQNSPLHF.

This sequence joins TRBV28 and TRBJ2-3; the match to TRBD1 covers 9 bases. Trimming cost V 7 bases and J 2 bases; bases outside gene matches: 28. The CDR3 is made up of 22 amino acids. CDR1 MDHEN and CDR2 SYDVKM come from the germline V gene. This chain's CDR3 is CASTEPTGGTGSTQRTTDTQYF. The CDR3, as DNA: TGTGCCAGCACCGAACCAACTGGCGGGACAGGGTCTACCCAGCGAACCACAGATACGCAGTATTTT.

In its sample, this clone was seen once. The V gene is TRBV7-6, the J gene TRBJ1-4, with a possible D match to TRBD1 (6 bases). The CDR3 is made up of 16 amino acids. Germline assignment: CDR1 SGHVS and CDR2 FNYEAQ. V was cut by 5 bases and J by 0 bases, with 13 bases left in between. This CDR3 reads CASSLTGSATNEKLFF. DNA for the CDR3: TGTGCCAGCAGCCTCACAGGGTCTGCAACTAATGAAAAACTGTTTTTT.

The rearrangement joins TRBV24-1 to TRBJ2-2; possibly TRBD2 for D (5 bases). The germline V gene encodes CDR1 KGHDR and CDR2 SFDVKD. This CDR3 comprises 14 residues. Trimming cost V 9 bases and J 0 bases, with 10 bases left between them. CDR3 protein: CATSRGTNTGELFF. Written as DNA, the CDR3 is TGTGCCACCTCCCGGGGAACGAACACCGGGGAGCTGTTTTTT.

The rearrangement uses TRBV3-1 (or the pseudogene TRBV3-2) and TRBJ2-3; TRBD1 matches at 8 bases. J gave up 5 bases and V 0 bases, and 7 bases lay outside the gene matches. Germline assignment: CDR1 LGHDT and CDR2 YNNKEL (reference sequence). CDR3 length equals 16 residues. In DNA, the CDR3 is TGTGCCAGCAGCCAAGACCCCGGACAGGGCATAGATACGCAGTATTTT. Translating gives CASSQDPGQGIDTQYF.

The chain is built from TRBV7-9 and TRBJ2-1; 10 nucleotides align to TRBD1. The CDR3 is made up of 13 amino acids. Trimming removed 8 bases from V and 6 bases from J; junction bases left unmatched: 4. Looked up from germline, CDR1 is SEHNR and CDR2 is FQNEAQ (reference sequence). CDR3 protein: CASAGTGVNEQFF. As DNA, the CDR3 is TGTGCCAGCGCCGGGACAGGGGTCAATGAGCAGTTCTTC. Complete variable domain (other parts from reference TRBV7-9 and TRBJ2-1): DTGVSQNPRHKITKRGQNVTFRCDPISEHNRLYWYRQTLGQGPEFLTYFQNEAQLEKSRLLSDRFSAERPKGSFSTLEIQRTEQGDSAMYLCASAGTGVNEQFFGPGTRLTVL.

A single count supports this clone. This chain's CDR3 is CASMSPGELFF. As DNA, the CDR3 is TGTGCCAGCATGAGTCCCGGGGAGCTGTTTTTT. The V gene is TRBV28, the J gene TRBJ2-2, with D hard to call. The CDR3 is 11 residues long. V lost 7 bases and J lost 6, with 6 bases in between. Germline V gene data show CDR1 as MDHEN and CDR2 as SYDVKM.

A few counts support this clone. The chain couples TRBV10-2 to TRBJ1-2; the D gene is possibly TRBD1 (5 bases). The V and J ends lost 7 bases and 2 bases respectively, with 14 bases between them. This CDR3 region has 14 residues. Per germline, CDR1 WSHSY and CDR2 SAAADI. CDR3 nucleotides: TGCGCCAGCAATGATTTCAGGGTGAACTATGGCTACACCTTC. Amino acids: CASNDFRVNYGYTF.

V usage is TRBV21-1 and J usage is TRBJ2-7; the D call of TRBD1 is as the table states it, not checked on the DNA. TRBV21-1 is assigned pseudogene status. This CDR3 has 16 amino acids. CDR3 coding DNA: TGTGCCAGCAGCAACCACGACAGGGAAAGCTCCTACGAGCAGTACTTC. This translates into CASSNHDRESSYEQYF.

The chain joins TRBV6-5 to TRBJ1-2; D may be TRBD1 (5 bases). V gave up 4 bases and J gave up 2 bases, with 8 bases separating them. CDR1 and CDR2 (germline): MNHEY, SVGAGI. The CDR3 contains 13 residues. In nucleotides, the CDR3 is TGTGCCAGCAGTTTGTCAGGGAACTATGGCTACACCTTC. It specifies CASSLSGNYGYTF.